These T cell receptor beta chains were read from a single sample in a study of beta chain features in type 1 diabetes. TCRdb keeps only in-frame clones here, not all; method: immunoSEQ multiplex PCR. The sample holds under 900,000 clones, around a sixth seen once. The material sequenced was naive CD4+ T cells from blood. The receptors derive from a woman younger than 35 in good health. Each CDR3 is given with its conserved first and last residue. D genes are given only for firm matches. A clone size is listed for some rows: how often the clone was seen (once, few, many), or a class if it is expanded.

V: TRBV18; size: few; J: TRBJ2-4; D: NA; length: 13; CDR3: CASSTSNPNIQYF; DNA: TGTGCCAGCTCTACCAGTAACCCTAACATTCAGTACTTC
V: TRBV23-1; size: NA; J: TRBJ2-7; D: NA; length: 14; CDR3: CASSQKCLSYEQYF; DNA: TGCGCCAGCAGTCAAAAATGCCTCTCCTACGAGCAGTACTTC
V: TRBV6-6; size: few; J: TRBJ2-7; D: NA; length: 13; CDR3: CASTLLPHYEQYF; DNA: TGTGCCAGCACGTTATTACCCCACTACGAGCAGTACTTC
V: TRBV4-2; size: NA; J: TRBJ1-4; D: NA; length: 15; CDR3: CASSQGAGGNEKLFF; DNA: TGTGCCAGCAGCCAAGGGGCTGGGGGTAATGAAAAACTGTTTTTT
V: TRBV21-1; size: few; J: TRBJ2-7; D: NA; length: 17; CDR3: CASSKIKWEGSAYEQYF; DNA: TGTGCCAGCAGCAAAATCAAGTGGGAGGGCAGTGCCTACGAGCAGTACTTC
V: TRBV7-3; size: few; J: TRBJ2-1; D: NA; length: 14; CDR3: CASSLSPFYNEQFF; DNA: TGTGCCAGCAGCTTAAGTCCCTTCTACAATGAGCAGTTCTTC
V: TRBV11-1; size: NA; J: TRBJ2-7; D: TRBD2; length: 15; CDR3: CASSWTSGRLDEQYF; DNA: TGTGCCAGCAGCTGGACTAGCGGGAGACTTGACGAGCAGTACTTC
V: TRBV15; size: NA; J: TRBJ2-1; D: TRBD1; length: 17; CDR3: CATSTGTGVGSYNEQFF; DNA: TGTGCCACCAGCACAGGGACAGGGGTGGGCTCCTACAATGAGCAGTTCTTC
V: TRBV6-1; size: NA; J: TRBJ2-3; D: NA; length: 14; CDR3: CASKRDSASDTQYF; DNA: TGTGCCAGCAAAAGGGACTCCGCATCTGATACGCAGTATTTT
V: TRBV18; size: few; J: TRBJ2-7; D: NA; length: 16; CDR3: CASSPDRSALSYEQYF; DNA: TGTGCCAGCTCACCCGACAGATCAGCCCTCTCCTACGAGCAGTACTTC
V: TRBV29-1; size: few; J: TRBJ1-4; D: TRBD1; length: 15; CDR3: CSVGGTDPLNEKLFF; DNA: TGCAGCGTGGGCGGGACAGATCCCTTAAATGAAAAACTGTTTTTT
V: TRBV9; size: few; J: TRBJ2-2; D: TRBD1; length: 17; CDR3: CASSVAGGQVNTGELFF; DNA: TGTGCCAGCAGCGTAGCAGGGGGACAGGTGAACACCGGGGAGCTGTTTTTT
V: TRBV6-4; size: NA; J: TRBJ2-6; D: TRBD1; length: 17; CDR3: CASSEQGAARGANVLTF; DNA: TGTGCCAGCAGTGAGCAGGGGGCAGCGCGAGGGGCCAACGTCCTGACTTTC
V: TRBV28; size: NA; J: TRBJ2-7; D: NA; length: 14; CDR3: CASSLTSPSYEQYF; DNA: TGTGCCAGCAGTTTGACCTCCCCAAGCTACGAGCAGTACTTC
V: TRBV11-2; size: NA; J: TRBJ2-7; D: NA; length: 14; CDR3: CASSLGAGLYEQYF; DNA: TGTGCCAGCAGCTTAGGCGCAGGGCTCTACGAGCAGTACTTC
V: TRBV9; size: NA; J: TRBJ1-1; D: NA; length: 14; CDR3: CASSVVGAGTEAFF; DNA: TGTGCCAGCAGCGTAGTGGGGGCTGGCACTGAAGCTTTCTTT
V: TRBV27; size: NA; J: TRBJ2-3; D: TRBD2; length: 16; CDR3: CASSRLATRGTDTQYF; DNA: TGTGCCAGCAGTAGACTAGCGACGCGGGGCACAGATACGCAGTATTTT
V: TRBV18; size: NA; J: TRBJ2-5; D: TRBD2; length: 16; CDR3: CASSPTPAGEEETQYF; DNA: TGTGCCAGCTCACCTACACCCGCGGGGGAGGAGGAGACCCAGTACTTC
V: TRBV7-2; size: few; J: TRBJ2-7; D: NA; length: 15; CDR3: CASSAALASLYEQYF; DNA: TGTGCCAGCAGCGCGGCACTAGCTTCTCTTTACGAGCAGTACTTC
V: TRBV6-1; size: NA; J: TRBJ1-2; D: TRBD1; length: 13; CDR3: CASRPRQGDGYTF; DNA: TGTGCCAGCAGACCTCGACAGGGGGATGGCTACACCTTC
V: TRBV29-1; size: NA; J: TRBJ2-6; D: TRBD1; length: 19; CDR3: CSVEVALGQGLSGANVLTF; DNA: TGCAGCGTTGAAGTCGCCCTCGGACAGGGTCTCTCTGGGGCCAACGTCCTGACTTTC
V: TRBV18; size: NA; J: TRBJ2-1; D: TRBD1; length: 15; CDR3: CASSFDRVTYNEQFF; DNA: TGTGCCAGCTCATTCGACAGGGTCACCTACAATGAGCAGTTCTTC
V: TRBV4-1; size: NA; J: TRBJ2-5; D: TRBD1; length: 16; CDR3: CASSRQGFRGQETQYF; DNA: TGCGCCAGCAGTCGACAGGGTTTCCGGGGCCAAGAGACCCAGTACTTC
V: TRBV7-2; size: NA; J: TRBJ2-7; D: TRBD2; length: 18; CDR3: CASSSSGTSGRAVNEQYF; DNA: TGTGCCAGCAGCTCATCCGGGACTAGCGGGAGGGCCGTCAACGAGCAGTACTTC
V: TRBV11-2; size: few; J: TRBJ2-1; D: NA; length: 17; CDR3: CASSFFHTGALNNEQFF; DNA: TGTGCCAGCAGCTTTTTCCACACGGGAGCCCTCAACAATGAGCAGTTCTTC
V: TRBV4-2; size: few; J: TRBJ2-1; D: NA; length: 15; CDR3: CASSQDRVKVDEQFF; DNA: TGTGCCAGCAGCCAAGACCGGGTTAAGGTGGATGAGCAGTTCTTC
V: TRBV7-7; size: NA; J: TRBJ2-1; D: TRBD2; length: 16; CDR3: CASSLGAGASDNEQFF; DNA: TGTGCTAGCAGCTTAGGGGCGGGAGCGTCCGACAATGAGCAGTTCTTC
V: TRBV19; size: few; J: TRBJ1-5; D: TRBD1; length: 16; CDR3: CASSTQTRTGHQPQHF; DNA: TGTGCCAGTAGTACCCAAACAAGGACAGGGCATCAGCCCCAGCATTTT
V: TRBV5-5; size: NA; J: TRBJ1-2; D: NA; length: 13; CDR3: CASSRDQGYGYTF; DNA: TGTGCCAGCAGCCGGGACCAGGGCTATGGCTACACCTTC
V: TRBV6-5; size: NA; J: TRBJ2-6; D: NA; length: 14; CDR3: CASSPPGGANVLTF; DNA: TGTGCCAGCAGCCCCCCTGGTGGGGCCAACGTCCTGACTTTC